These 25 T cell receptor beta chains came from one sample sequenced in a study of CD8+ T cells in alopecia areata. RNA was extracted and reverse transcribed into cDNA as the sequencing template. The table came from immunoSEQ multiplex PCR; TCRdb's copy has only in-frame clones and leaves some out. This sample has more than 200,000 clones; less than 80% occur once, and the top ten carry more than 0.95%. The specimen was CD4+ T cells sorted from blood, collected at week 0. The receptor source for this set is a human donor with alopecia areata.

About this clone: Other DNA sequences in this specimen translate into the identical CDR3. V and J are TRBV29-1 and TRBJ2-7, with 7 bases aligning to TRBD1. The CDR3 runs to 11 residues. Germline V gene data show CDR1 as SQVTM and CDR2 as ANQGSEA. Germline trimming cut 7 bases from V and 4 bases from J; bases unmatched to any gene: 4. As DNA, the CDR3 is TGCAGCGCCGGGACAGCGTACGAGCAGTACTTC. Encoded protein: CSAGTAYEQYF.

The CDR3 sequence: CATRTVAYGYTF. As DNA, the CDR3 is TGTGCCACTCGGACAGTGGCTTATGGCTACACCTTC. The gene calls are TRBV19 and TRBJ1-2, with D possibly matching TRBD1 (6 bases). The CDR3 length is 12 residues. V was cut by 10 bases and J by 5 bases, with 14 bases left in between. Looked up from germline, CDR1 is LNHDA and CDR2 is SQIVND (reference sequence).

The CDR3 is CAGAVPHLTDTQYF. In DNA form, the CDR3 reads TGTGCCGGCGCCGTTCCTCACCTCACAGATACGCAGTATTTT. V gene TRBV30 combines with J gene TRBJ2-3; D gene ambiguous. Germline V gives CDR1 GTSNPN, CDR2 SVGIG (reference sequence). The CDR3 has 14 residues. V gave up 8 bases and J gave up 2 bases, with 17 bases separating them.

This chain joins TRBV7-2 and TRBJ2-5; D uncertain. Trimming cost V 4 bases and J 5 bases, with 14 bases left between them. Per the germline V gene, CDR1 is SGHTA and CDR2 is FQGNSA. The CDR3 is 14 residues long. CDR3 coding DNA: TGTGCCAGCAGCTCCCGACCTTCCAGGGAGACCCAGTACTTC. Translating gives CASSSRPSRETQYF.

The chain carries TRBV7-9 and TRBJ2-1; the D gene could be TRBD1 or TRBD2 (5 bases each). The CDR3 sequence is 15 residues long. With 3 bases removed from V and 4 bases from J, the gap between germline ends came to 13 bases. The germline V gene encodes CDR1 SEHNR and CDR2 FQNEAQ (reference sequence). The CDR3 sequence is CASSLAGGPYNEQFF. CDR3 nucleotide sequence: TGTGCCAGCAGCTTGGCTGGGGGACCTTACAATGAGCAGTTCTTC.

This chain connects TRBV29-1 to TRBJ1-4; 9 bases are a match to TRBD1. This CDR3 has 13 amino acids. The germline V gene has CDR1 SQVTM and CDR2 ANQGSEA. Germline trimming cut 6 bases from V and 5 bases from J; bases unmatched to any gene: 4. The CDR3 loop is CSVETGGNEKLFF. The CDR3 DNA reads as TGCAGCGTCGAGACAGGGGGGAATGAAAAACTGTTTTTT. Full variable domain (outside the CDR3, taken from reference TRBV29-1 and TRBJ1-4): SAVISQKPSRDICQRGTSLTIQCQVDSQVTMMFWYRQQPGQSLTLIATANQGSEATYESGFVIDKFPISRPNLTFSTLTVSNMSPEDSSIYLCSVETGGNEKLFFGSGTQLSVL.

This sequence joins TRBV15 and TRBJ1-6; perhaps TRBD1 as D (5 bases). Germline CDR1 reads LNHNV; CDR2 reads YYDKDF (reference sequence). V gave up 0 bases and J gave up 7 bases, with 13 bases separating them. This CDR3 contains 16 residues. Here the CDR3 reads CATSRDPPGNNSPLHF. The CDR3 bases are TGTGCCACCAGCAGAGATCCCCCAGGGAACAATTCACCCCTCCACTTT. Supplemented by reference TRBV15 and TRBJ1-6, the full variable domain reads DAMVIQNPRYQVTQFGKPVTLSCSQTLNHNVMYWYQQKSSQAPKLLFHYYDKDFNNEADTPDNFQSRRPNTSFCFLDIRSPGLGDTAMYLCATSRDPPGNNSPLHFGNGTRLTVT.

The chain recombines TRBV6-5 with TRBJ1-2, with a tentative D call TRBD1 (6 bases). Looked up from germline, CDR1 is MNHEY and CDR2 is SVGAGI. V was shortened by 6 bases and J by 2 bases, with 13 bases between the two germline ends. This CDR3 contains 14 residues. CDR3 residues: CASSIRGRNYGYTF. The DNA for the CDR3 is TGTGCCAGCAGCATCCGGGGGCGGAACTATGGCTACACCTTC.

The chain couples TRBV19 to TRBJ2-3; TRBD2 matches at 10 bases. Per the germline V gene, CDR1 is LNHDA and CDR2 is SQIVND (reference sequence). With 5 bases clipped from V and 4 bases from J, the junction kept 12 bases outside the gene matches. The CDR3 is made up of 17 amino acids. Here the CDR3 reads CASSPSGGVTYPDTQYF. The CDR3 nucleotides are TGTGCCAGTAGTCCTAGCGGGGGAGTAACGTATCCAGATACGCAGTATTTT. Looking up the rest from reference TRBV19 and TRBJ2-3 gives the full variable domain: DGGITQSPKYLFRKEGQNVTLSCEQNLNHDAMYWYRQDPGQGLRLIYYSQIVNDFQKGDIAEGYSVSREKKESFPLTVTSAQKNPTAFYLCASSPSGGVTYPDTQYFGPGTRLTVL.

This clone was found a few times. The CDR3 DNA reads as TGCGCCAGCAGCTCCCCCACTGAAGCTTTCTTT. Translated: CASSSPTEAFF. V usage is TRBV5-1 and J usage is TRBJ1-1; D not certain. Germline lookup yields CDR1 SGHRS and CDR2 YFSETQ. This CDR3 is built from 11 residues. V was clipped by 3 bases and J by 4 bases, with 4 bases between them.

The V gene is TRBV29-1, the J gene TRBJ2-3, with TRBD2 as a possible D gene (7 bases). Germline V lookup: CDR1 SQVTM, CDR2 ANQGSEA. V was pared by 3 bases and J by 4 bases, with 20 bases between. The CDR3 runs 16 residues. For the CDR3, the DNA is TGCAGCGTTGAGTGGCGGGGGCGGCCGAGTGCAGATACGCAGTATTTT. Residues: CSVEWRGRPSADTQYF.

This rearrangement joins TRBV25-1 to TRBJ2-3, with TRBD2 as a possible D gene (6 bases). CDR3 size: 13 residues. Trimming left V 4 bases short and J 8 bases short, with 13 bases between. Germline V gene sequence: CDR1 MGHDK, CDR2 SYGVNS. The CDR3 loop is CASSGNVGGTQYF. The CDR3 DNA is TGTGCCAGCAGTGGGAATGTCGGGGGTACGCAGTATTTT. The full variable domain, completed using reference TRBV25-1 and TRBJ2-3, is EADIYQTPRYLVIGTGKKITLECSQTMGHDKMYWYQQDPGMELHLIHYSYGVNSTEKGDLSSESTVSRIRTEHFPLTLESARPSHTSQYLCASSGNVGGTQYFGPGTRLTVL.

This clone was found a few times. V and J are TRBV27 and TRBJ1-1; unclear D gene. The CDR3 sequence is 15 residues long. Germline V gene sequence: CDR1 MNHEY, CDR2 SMNVEV (reference sequence). V lost 6 bases and J 0 bases, leaving 14 bases between the germline ends. The CDR3 reads CASSAAVSMNTEAFF. The DNA for the CDR3 is TGTGCCAGCAGCGCGGCGGTCAGCATGAACACTGAAGCTTTCTTT.

J is TRBJ2-6 and V is TRBV7-9, with D tentatively TRBD1 (5 bases). Trimming cost V 5 bases and J 1 base, with 12 bases left between them. The CDR3 contains 16 residues. The germline V gene encodes CDR1 SEHNR and CDR2 FQNEAQ (reference sequence). CDR3 in amino acids: CASSLSRGSGANVLTF. As DNA, the CDR3 is TGTGCCAGCAGCCTGAGTAGGGGATCTGGGGCCAACGTCCTGACTTTC.

V and J are TRBV29-1 and TRBJ1-2; 7 positions agree with TRBD1. The CDR3 loop spans 12 amino acids. Germline trimming cut 7 bases from V and 7 bases from J; bases unmatched to any gene: 9. The germline V gene encodes CDR1 SQVTM and CDR2 ANQGSEA. DNA for the CDR3: TGCAGCGGACAGGGCGGGCAGTCTGGCTACACCTTC. This encodes CSGQGGQSGYTF. The whole variable domain, filled in from reference TRBV29-1 and TRBJ1-2, reads SAVISQKPSRDICQRGTSLTIQCQVDSQVTMMFWYRQQPGQSLTLIATANQGSEATYESGFVIDKFPISRPNLTFSTLTVSNMSPEDSSIYLCSGQGGQSGYTFGSGTRLTVV.

The rearrangement joins TRBV2 to TRBJ2-5; possible D gene TRBD2, 6 bases. Germline V gene lookup returns CDR1 SNHLY and CDR2 FYNNEI. The CDR3 runs 12 residues. Trimming pared 5 bases from V and 7 bases from J, leaving 11 bases between. The DNA of the CDR3 is TGTGCCAGCAGTCGGGACTCCGGGACCCAGTACTTC. Protein: CASSRDSGTQYF.

This chain connects TRBV4-2 to TRBJ1-4, with D perhaps TRBD1 (6 bases). CDR1 is LGHNA, CDR2 YNFKEQ, per germline. The CDR3 is made up of 13 amino acids. V was clipped by 6 bases and J by 6 bases, with 11 bases between them. CDR3 nucleotide sequence: TGTGCCAGCAGGGCAGGGGAAGATGAAAAACTGTTTTTT. It encodes CASRAGEDEKLFF.

This rearrangement joins TRBV2 to TRBJ1-6; D call uncertain. Trimming took 7 bases from V and 8 from J, leaving 6 bases between them. Germline CDR1 is SNHLY and CDR2 is FYNNEI. The CDR3 is 11 amino acids. The CDR3 loop is CASTQDSPLHF. The CDR3, as DNA: TGTGCCAGCACTCAGGATTCACCCCTCCACTTT.

The rearrangement links TRBV30 to TRBJ1-2; D gene uncertain. Germline lookup yields CDR1 GTSNPN and CDR2 SVGIG (reference sequence). The CDR3 has 11 amino acids. V lost 0 bases and J lost 14, with 13 bases in between. The CDR3 DNA reads TGTGCCTGGAGTGTACTGGACTTCCGGACCTTC. Its protein is CAWSVLDFRTF.

This chain connects TRBV5-6 to TRBJ2-5; no firm D call. V lost 2 bases and J lost 3, with 8 bases in between. CDR3 size: 13 residues. Germline V CDR1 and CDR2: SGHDT, YYEEEE. Here the CDR3 reads CASSFLYKETQYF. The CDR3 DNA reads TGTGCCAGCAGCTTCCTCTACAAAGAGACCCAGTACTTC.

This clone was seen more than once but under ten times. This chain connects TRBV27 to TRBJ2-2; 8 bases map to TRBD1. Unmatched junction bases numbered 2, after V lost 4 bases and J lost 7 bases. Germline V lookup: CDR1 MNHEY, CDR2 SMNVEV (reference sequence). This CDR3 has 13 amino acids. CDR3 DNA: TGTGCCAGCAGTTGGACAGGGAACGGGGAGCTGTTTTTT. This sequence encodes CASSWTGNGELFF.

This clone occurred a few times. The identical CDR3 is also encoded by other nucleotide sequences in the sample. J is TRBJ1-5 and V is TRBV5-6; D is unclear. The CDR3 length is 12 residues. The germline CDR1 and CDR2 sequences are SGHDT and YYEEEE. V lost 0 bases, J lost 5 bases, and 3 bases lay in between. DNA of the CDR3: TGTGCCAGCAGCTTGGGGGATCAGCCCCAGCATTTT. This translates into CASSLGDQPQHF. Full variable domain (remainder filled in from reference TRBV5-6 and TRBJ1-5): DAGVTQSPTHLIKTRGQQVTLRCSPKSGHDTVSWYQQALGQGPQFIFQYYEEEERQRGNFPDRFSGHQFPNYSSELNVNALLLGDSALYLCASSLGDQPQHFGDGTRLSIL.

The chain uses TRBV7-9 and TRBJ2-5; 8 bases fit TRBD1. CDR1 is SEHNR and CDR2 is FQNEAQ in the germline V gene (reference sequence). J was trimmed by 4 bases and V by 2 bases; bases with no gene match: 6. The CDR3 spans 15 residues. CDR3 sequence: CASSLTRTGRETQYF. The CDR3 DNA is TGTGCCAGCAGCTTAACCCGGACAGGGAGAGAGACCCAGTACTTC.

This clone appeared a few times. This chain connects TRBV25-1 to TRBJ2-3, with 10 bases fitting TRBD2. The V gene's germline CDR1 is MGHDK and CDR2 SYGVNS. V shed 5 bases, J shed 1 base, and the junction held 0 bases outside the gene matches. This CDR3 is 14 amino acids long. CDR3 coding DNA: TGTGCCAGCAGTCTAGCGGGGGGCACAGATACGCAGTATTTT. Protein: CASSLAGGTDTQYF.

J is TRBJ2-7 and V is TRBV13, with 9 bases that match TRBD2. Germline CDR1 PRHDT, CDR2 FYEKMQ (reference sequence). J lost 3 bases, V lost 6 bases, and 9 bases had no gene match. This CDR3 comprises 15 residues. CDR3 DNA sequence: TGTGCCAGCAGACGACTAGCGGCGAACAACTACGAGCAGTACTTC. Its protein is CASRRLAANNYEQYF.